The 8 T cell receptor beta chains below come from one sample, sequenced in a study of identical twins (dated by TCRdb to the mid-2010s). The library was built by means of 5' RACE. Sequencing instrument: Illumina HiSeq 2000. TCRdb applied fastp at Q25 and MiXCR to the public reads, then kept only in-frame beta chains. Rows with one shared CDR3 protein collapse into an entry with the most common genes and DNA. This sample comprises hundreds of thousands of distinct CDR3 sequences, around 8.6% of them detected only once. The ten biggest clones cover 0.8% to 1% of the sample. These same data were also listed under a study on yellow fever vaccine responses in identical twins.

Sequences were obtained from PBMCs. The receptor set was obtained from a woman aged 18-35 years in good health.

V and J are TRBV2 and TRBJ1-2, with 7 bases aligning to TRBD1. The CDR3 is made up of 15 amino acids. CDR1 and CDR2 (germline): SNHLY, FYNNEI. The ends lost 7 bases at V and 8 bases at J; junction bases unmatched: 16. The CDR3 spells CASTTGQAGWYGYTF. The DNA for the CDR3 is TGTGCCAGCACCACCGGACAGGCAGGCTGGTACGGCTACACCTTC.

This clonotype was detected ten times or more. The chain employs TRBV6-2 or TRBV6-3 and TRBJ2-5; no clear D. This CDR3 region has 13 residues. Trimming stripped 6 bases from V and 7 bases from J, with 15 bases between. Germline CDR1 MNHEY, CDR2 SVGEGT. The CDR3 is CASSVPGMATQYF. The CDR3 region has the DNA TGTGCCAGCAGCGTTCCAGGAATGGCGACCCAGTACTTC.

A few counts support this clonotype. V usage is TRBV2 and J usage is TRBJ2-1; TRBD2 aligns across 7 bases. The V segment lost 5 bases and the J segment 5 bases; nucleotides outside the gene matches: 15. The germline V gene has CDR1 SNHLY and CDR2 FYNNEI. The CDR3 consists of 17 residues. The CDR3 is CASSKETSRIGNNEQFF. The CDR3 DNA reads TGTGCCAGCAGTAAAGAGACTAGCAGAATAGGGAACAATGAGCAGTTCTTC.

This clonotype appeared a few times. This chain connects TRBV11-2 to TRBJ2-2; a weak D match, TRBD1 (5 bases). CDR1 SGHAT and CDR2 FQNNGV come from the germline V gene. V shed 5 bases and J shed 4 bases, with 17 bases lying between them. CDR3 size: 16 residues. DNA of the CDR3: TGTGCCAGCAGCCGCCGGGCAGGGTTGGGCACCGGGGAGCTGTTTTTT. Translated: CASSRRAGLGTGELFF.

This clonotype came up many times. The gene calls are TRBV4-1 and TRBJ2-3; 8 bases agree with TRBD2. The germline CDR1 and CDR2 sequences are MGHRA and YSYEKL. The CDR3 contains 16 residues. J was trimmed by 1 base and V by 3 bases; bases with no gene match: 6. The CDR3 DNA reads as TGCGCCAGCAGCCATCCCGGGACTAGTGGCACAGATACGCAGTATTTT. Its protein is CASSHPGTSGTDTQYF.

This clonotype was observed a handful of times. The CDR3 protein is CSARPQGLRYEQFF. In DNA form, the CDR3 reads TGCAGTGCTAGACCACAGGGTTTACGGTACGAGCAGTTCTTC. The chain combines TRBV20-1 with TRBJ2-1; TRBD1 is a possible D gene (6 bases). CDR1 is DFQATT, CDR2 SNEGSKA, per germline (reference sequence). Trimming removed 2 bases from V and 10 bases from J, with 18 bases in between. The CDR3 covers 14 residues.

This clonotype was observed a handful of times. The genes are TRBV6-1 and TRBJ2-3, with D perhaps TRBD2 (5 bases). The CDR3 runs 14 residues. Germline V lookup: CDR1 MNHNS, CDR2 SASEGT. The V end was cut by 7 bases, the J end by 4 bases, with 15 bases between. DNA for the CDR3: TGTGCCAGCATGGAGGTTAAAGGGCCAGATACGCAGTATTTT. Translated: CASMEVKGPDTQYF.

A few counts support this clonotype. The rearrangement links TRBV10-3 to TRBJ2-1; D not resolved. V lost 3 bases and J lost 4, with 13 bases in between. Looked up from germline, CDR1 is ENHRY and CDR2 is SYGVKD. CDR3 size: 15 residues. In DNA form, the CDR3 reads TGTGCCATCAGTGATCCGCCAGGCAAGTACAATGAGCAGTTCTTC. It specifies CAISDPPGKYNEQFF.